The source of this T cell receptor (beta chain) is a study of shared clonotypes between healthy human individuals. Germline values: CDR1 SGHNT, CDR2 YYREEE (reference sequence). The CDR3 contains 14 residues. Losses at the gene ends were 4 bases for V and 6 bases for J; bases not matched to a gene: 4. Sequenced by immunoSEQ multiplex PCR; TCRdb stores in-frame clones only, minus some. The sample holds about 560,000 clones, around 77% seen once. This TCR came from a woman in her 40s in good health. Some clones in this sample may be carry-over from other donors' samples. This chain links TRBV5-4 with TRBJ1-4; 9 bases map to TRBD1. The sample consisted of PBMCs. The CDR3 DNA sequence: TGTGCCAGCAGCCTACAGGGGGCGGATGAAAAACTGTTTTTT. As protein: CASSLQGADEKLFF.